The 16 T cell receptor beta chains listed next were all sequenced from one sample in a study of blood T cells in healthy people across ages. Combining a sample-barcoded 5' primer with a J-beta primer mix, a second PCR ran for roughly 7 to 12 cycles. TCRdb ran MiXCR on the 5' RACE reads and lists one entry per CDR3 protein. This table holds 850,000 to 950,000 distinct CDR3 sequences, 29% found once. The sequenced sample was blood. These receptors all stem from an elderly woman in good health.

This chain uses TRBV3-1 with TRBJ2-2; 10 bases are shared with TRBD2. The germline gives CDR1 LGHDT, CDR2 YNNKEL (reference sequence). The CDR3 loop spans 17 amino acids. V shed 7 bases and J 6 bases; nucleotides not matched to a gene: 14. CDR3 protein: CASTSTPLAGASGELFF. The CDR3 DNA reads TGTGCCAGCACCTCGACTCCTCTAGCGGGGGCCTCCGGGGAGCTGTTTTTT.

This clonotype was seen repeatedly, ten times or more. The CDR3 region has the DNA TGTGCCAGCAGCTTGACAGGATTCCTGAGCGGACCGATCAAAAACATTCAGTACTTC. Protein product: CASSLTGFLSGPIKNIQYF. The chain joins TRBV7-2 to TRBJ2-4, with D perhaps TRBD1 (6 bases). The CDR3 is 19 amino acids. Germline CDR1 reads SGHTA; CDR2 reads FQGNSA. V dropped 3 bases and J dropped 3 bases, with 24 bases sitting between them. Full variable domain (outside the CDR3, taken from reference TRBV7-2 and TRBJ2-4): GAGVSQSPSNKVTEKGKDVELRCDPISGHTALYWYRQSLGQGLEFLIYFQGNSAPDKSGLPSDRFSAERTGGSVSTLTIQRTQQEDSAVYLCASSLTGFLSGPIKNIQYFGAGTRLSVL.

The table lists this clonotype with many counts. The CDR3 DNA is TGTGCCAGCAGCTCTTGGACCGTAAACTATGGCTACACCTTC. This codes for CASSSWTVNYGYTF. J is TRBJ1-2 and V is TRBV7-2; D not certain. The V end was cut by 4 bases, the J end by 2 bases, with 11 bases between. Germline V gives CDR1 SGHTA, CDR2 FQGNSA. There are 14 residues in the CDR3.

The V call is TRBV20-1, the J call TRBJ1-1; 8 nucleotides agree with TRBD1. The V segment lost 6 bases and the J segment 11 bases; nucleotides outside the gene matches: 8. Germline CDR1 and CDR2: DFQATT and SNEGSKA (reference sequence). The CDR3 is 11 amino acids. CDR3 nucleotides: TGCAGTGCCGGACAGGGAATCAAGGCTTTCTTT. Translated, it gives CSAGQGIKAFF.

Note on this clonotype: This may be a read error, as it is one base from a much larger clone. The J gene is TRBJ2-7, the V gene TRBV10-2; TRBD1 matches 9 bases. The germline CDR1 and CDR2 sequences are WSHSY and SAAADI. The V gene end was trimmed by 5 bases and the J gene end by 2 bases; junction bases not matched to a gene: 10. This CDR3 has 16 amino acids. The CDR3 loop reads CASSSPGTGIPYEQYF. CDR3 coding DNA: TGCGCCAGCAGTTCCCCCGGGACAGGGATCCCCTACGAGCAGTACTTC.

This clonotype was seen many times. The gene calls are TRBV25-1 and TRBJ1-1; D not resolved. The CDR3 length is 11 residues. Trimming cost V 6 bases and J 0 bases, with 2 bases left between them. The germline CDR1 and CDR2 sequences are MGHDK and SYGVNS. This chain's CDR3 is CASRVNTEAFF. As DNA, the CDR3 is TGTGCCAGCAGGGTGAACACTGAAGCTTTCTTT.

This clonotype has a count of ten or more. V and J are TRBV6-6 and TRBJ2-7; 7 bases match TRBD1. CDR3 size: 16 residues. Germline V gene sequence: CDR1 MNHNY, CDR2 SVGAGI (reference sequence). Germline trimming cut 0 bases from V and 7 bases from J; bases unmatched to any gene: 12. The CDR3 is CASSYSRGGAFGEQYF. CDR3 DNA: TGTGCCAGCAGTTACTCGAGAGGGGGCGCCTTCGGGGAGCAGTACTTC.

The table lists this clonotype with many counts. The rearrangement joins TRBV5-1 to TRBJ2-7; TRBD1 agrees at 9 bases. The CDR3 length is 14 residues. The J segment lost 4 bases and the V segment lost 3 bases, leaving 5 bases of the junction unmatched. Germline V gene lookup returns CDR1 SGHRS and CDR2 YFSETQ. The CDR3 loop reads CASSSRDRVYEQYF. The CDR3 coding sequence is TGCGCCAGCAGCTCCCGGGACAGGGTTTACGAGCAGTACTTC.

This clonotype appeared many times. This rearrangement joins TRBV19 to TRBJ2-7; D is unclear. Per germline, CDR1 LNHDA and CDR2 SQIVND (reference sequence). This CDR3 comprises 14 residues. The CDR3, as DNA: TGTGTCTCGCCCTGGGGAAGGTGTACCTACGAGCAGTACTTC. Its protein is CVSPWGRCTYEQYF.

This clonotype appeared many times. The chain carries TRBV12-3 or TRBV12-4 and TRBJ2-4, with D perhaps given as TRBD1 or TRBD2 (5 bases each). CDR3 length: 16 amino acids. V was pared by 4 bases and J by 1 base, with 14 bases between. The CDR3 DNA follows: TGTGCCAGCAGTTGGAGAGGGGCCCCTGCCAAAAACATTCAGTACTTC. It yields the protein CASSWRGAPAKNIQYF.

The V call is TRBV5-1, the J call TRBJ2-1; 10 bases align to TRBD2. J gave up 6 bases and V 4 bases, and 7 bases lay outside the gene matches. CDR1 and CDR2 (germline): SGHRS, YFSETQ. The CDR3 length is 15 residues. DNA of the CDR3: TGCGCCAGCAGCCCGAGCGGGGGGGCCTGCAATGAGCAGTTCTTC. Protein product: CASSPSGGACNEQFF.

This clonotype has more than one count but fewer than ten. This chain connects TRBV20-1 to TRBJ1-5, with D possibly being TRBD1 (5 bases). Between the trimmed V and J ends, which lost 0 bases and 0 bases, there was a span of 15 bases. The CDR3 has 17 residues. Germline V lookup: CDR1 DFQATT, CDR2 SNEGSKA (reference sequence). CDR3 sequence: CSARDGSGRYSNQPQHF. The DNA of the CDR3 is TGCAGTGCTAGAGATGGATCAGGGAGGTATAGCAATCAGCCCCAGCATTTT.

CDR3 sequence reads: CASGGQGGNNEQFF. The CDR3 DNA reads as TGTGCCAGCGGGGGGCAGGGGGGCAACAATGAGCAGTTCTTC. The chain employs TRBV5-4 and TRBJ2-1; D is perhaps TRBD1 (7 bases). CDR3 size: 14 residues. Germline V CDR1 and CDR2: SGHNT, YYREEE (reference sequence). The V end was cut by 7 bases, the J end by 5 bases, with 16 bases between.

This clonotype came up many times. This sequence joins TRBV3-1 and TRBJ2-1; D is perhaps TRBD2 (5 bases). V was shortened by 3 bases and J by 10 bases, with 13 bases between the two germline ends. This CDR3 contains 13 residues. The germline CDR1 and CDR2 sequences are LGHDT and YNNKEL (reference sequence). The CDR3 spells CASSHRREGEQFF. The CDR3 DNA sequence: TGTGCCAGCAGCCATCGTCGTGAGGGCGAGCAGTTCTTC.

This clonotype was detected ten times or more. This sequence joins TRBV20-1 and TRBJ2-5, with 8 bases fitting TRBD2. V dropped 2 bases and J dropped 5; count of bases not matched to a gene: 10. This CDR3 region has 15 residues. The germline V gene encodes CDR1 DFQATT and CDR2 SNEGSKA (reference sequence). CDR3 sequence reads: CSARHPGLVSETQYF. The CDR3 nucleotides read TGCAGTGCTAGACACCCGGGACTAGTGAGTGAGACCCAGTACTTC.

This clonotype was observed at least ten times. V usage is TRBV20-1 and J usage is TRBJ2-7; the D is unclear. CDR1 is DFQATT and CDR2 is SNEGSKA in the germline V gene (reference sequence). The CDR3 runs to 11 residues. V was trimmed by 3 bases and J by 7 bases, leaving 10 bases between them. In nucleotides, the CDR3 is TGCAGTGCTAGGCCCCAGCGTGAGCAGTACTTC. It translates to CSARPQREQYF.